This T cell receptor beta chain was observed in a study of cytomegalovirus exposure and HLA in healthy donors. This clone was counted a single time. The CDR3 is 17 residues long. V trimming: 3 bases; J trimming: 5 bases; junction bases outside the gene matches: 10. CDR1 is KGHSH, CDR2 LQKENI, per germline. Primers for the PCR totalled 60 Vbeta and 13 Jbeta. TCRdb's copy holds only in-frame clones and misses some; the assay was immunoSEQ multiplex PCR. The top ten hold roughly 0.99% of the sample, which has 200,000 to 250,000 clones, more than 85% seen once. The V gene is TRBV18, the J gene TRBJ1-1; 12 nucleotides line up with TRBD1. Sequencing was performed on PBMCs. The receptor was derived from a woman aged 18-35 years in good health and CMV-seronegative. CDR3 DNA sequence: TGTGCCAGCTCACCCCTGGGACAGGGGGCTGGTAATACTGAAGCTTTCTTT. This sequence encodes CASSPLGQGAGNTEAFF.